These 21 T cell receptor beta chains came from one sample sequenced in a study of blood T cell repertoires in COVID-19. TCRdb's copy holds only in-frame clones and misses some; the assay was immunoSEQ multiplex PCR. The data contain around 130,000 clones, around 89% of them singletons. The sample comprised peripheral blood. The receptors here all came from a man aged 45 to 65 with active or convalescent COVID-19.

V gene TRBV12-5 combines with J gene TRBJ2-7, with 8 nucleotides matching TRBD2. CDR1 is LGHNT, CDR2 FRNRAP, per germline. With 7 bases clipped from V and 2 bases from J, the junction kept 7 bases outside the gene matches. The length of the CDR3 is 14 residues. The CDR3 DNA sequence: TGTGCTAGTGTACCGGGGGGGACGACCTACGAGCAGTACTTC. Protein product: CASVPGGTTYEQYF.

The rearrangement joins TRBV4-1 to TRBJ2-7; tentatively, D is TRBD1 (6 bases). This CDR3 has 15 amino acids. Between the trimmed V and J ends, which lost 2 bases and 3 bases, there was a span of 14 bases. Per the germline V gene, CDR1 is MGHRA and CDR2 is YSYEKL. The CDR3 bases are TGCGCCAGCAGCCAACAGATGACAGGAGACTACGAGCAGTACTTC. Encoded protein: CASSQQMTGDYEQYF.

V usage is TRBV5-1 and J usage is TRBJ1-4; D possibly corresponds to TRBD1 (5 bases). Between the trimmed V and J ends, which lost 5 bases and 4 bases, there was a span of 12 bases. The V gene's germline CDR1 is SGHRS and CDR2 YFSETQ. CDR3 size: 14 residues. DNA of the CDR3: TGCGCCAGCAGAAATGACGGACATAATGAAAAACTGTTTTTT. Translation gives CASRNDGHNEKLFF.

This clone was seen just once. The genes are TRBV27 and TRBJ2-7, with TRBD1 identical over 11 bases. Looked up from germline, CDR1 is MNHEY and CDR2 is SMNVEV (reference sequence). The CDR3 loop spans 14 amino acids. The V segment lost 6 bases and the J segment 4 bases; nucleotides outside the gene matches: 5. This chain's CDR3 is CASRGDRGAYEQYF. The DNA of the CDR3 is TGTGCCAGCAGGGGGGACAGGGGGGCTTACGAGCAGTACTTC.

The chain uses TRBV6-1 and TRBJ1-4, with 8 bases fitting TRBD1. Per germline, CDR1 MNHNS and CDR2 SASEGT. This CDR3 has 16 residues. The J segment lost 1 base and the V segment lost 3 bases, leaving 4 bases of the junction unmatched. CDR3 in amino acids: CASSDGTGRTNEKLFF. The DNA for the CDR3 is TGTGCCAGCAGTGATGGGACAGGCCGAACTAATGAAAAACTGTTTTTT.

The chain recombines TRBV15 with TRBJ1-1, with D perhaps matching TRBD1 (5 bases). CDR1 and CDR2 from the germline V gene are LNHNV and YYDKDF (reference sequence). Trimming took off 5 bases at V and 5 bases at J, with 18 bases between the two ends. The CDR3 extends over 15 amino acids. CDR3 in amino acids: CATSPVGQGSTEAFF. CDR3 in DNA: TGTGCCACCAGCCCGGTCGGCCAGGGTTCAACTGAAGCTTTCTTT.

The chain recombines TRBV7-2 with TRBJ2-5, with 14 bases matching TRBD2. V lost 2 bases to trimming and J lost 4 bases; unmatched junction nucleotides: 6. CDR3 length equals 17 residues. Germline CDR1 SGHTA, CDR2 FQGNSA. The CDR3 DNA follows: TGTGCCAGCAGCTTAAGACTAGCGGGGGGGCCCGGAGAGACCCAGTACTTC. Protein: CASSLRLAGGPGETQYF.

The genes are TRBV25-1 and TRBJ2-1, with D hard to call. Germline V CDR1 and CDR2: MGHDK, SYGVNS. Deletions cut 6 bases from V and 0 bases from J, with 9 bases between. The CDR3 is 14 residues long. The DNA of the CDR3 is TGTGCCAGCAGATCAGGTAGCTCCTACAATGAGCAGTTCTTC. Translating gives CASRSGSSYNEQFF.

This sequence joins TRBV27 and TRBJ2-7, with 7 bases identical to TRBD1. Germline CDR1 is MNHEY and CDR2 is SMNVEV (reference sequence). J gave up 1 base and V 2 bases, and 5 bases lay outside the gene matches. This CDR3 contains 15 residues. CDR3 DNA: TGTGCCAGCAGTTTAAGGGCAGGGGGATCCTACGAGCAGTACTTC. It yields the protein CASSLRAGGSYEQYF.

J is TRBJ2-7 and V is TRBV5-1, with D possibly being TRBD2 (6 bases). CDR3 length: 15 amino acids. Germline lookup yields CDR1 SGHRS and CDR2 YFSETQ. V was pared by 4 bases and J by 0 bases, with 14 bases between. For the CDR3, the DNA is TGCGCCAGCAGCCTAGGGACTTCTAGCTCCTACGAGCAGTACTTC. Translation gives CASSLGTSSSYEQYF.

The chain is built from TRBV5-4 and TRBJ2-7; 9 bases line up with TRBD2. Germline V gene sequence: CDR1 SGHNT, CDR2 YYREEE (reference sequence). The CDR3 loop spans 14 amino acids. The V and J ends lost 3 bases and 3 bases, in that order; junction bases with no gene match: 4. The chain's CDR3 is CASSSLAGDYEQYF. The CDR3 coding sequence is TGTGCCAGCAGCTCACTAGCGGGCGACTACGAGCAGTACTTC.

This chain joins TRBV7-2 and TRBJ2-7; 12 nucleotides line up with TRBD2. The trim removed 4 bases at V and 6 bases at J, leaving 7 bases unmatched. CDR1 is SGHTA, CDR2 FQGNSA, per germline. The CDR3 covers 15 residues. As DNA, the CDR3 is TGTGCCAGCAGCTCCACTAGCGGGGGGAATTTCGAGCAGTACTTC. It is translated as CASSSTSGGNFEQYF.

The chain employs TRBV5-1 and TRBJ2-2; D possibly corresponds to TRBD1 (5 bases). Trimming took 4 bases from V and 1 from J, leaving 11 bases between them. Germline loops: CDR1 SGHRS, CDR2 YFSETQ. CDR3 size: 15 residues. The CDR3 DNA is TGCGCCAGCAGCCCTGGACACCTGAACACCGGGGAGCTGTTTTTT. It is translated as CASSPGHLNTGELFF.

The rearrangement links TRBV5-1 to TRBJ2-2; no clear D. The V and J ends lost 3 bases and 2 bases respectively, with 8 bases between them. Germline CDR1 and CDR2: SGHRS and YFSETQ. This CDR3 is 14 amino acids long. CDR3 sequence reads: CASSSLPNTGELFF. In nucleotides, the CDR3 is TGCGCCAGCAGCTCCCTCCCCAACACCGGGGAGCTGTTTTTT. The variable domain in full, completed from reference TRBV5-1 and TRBJ2-2, reads KAGVTQTPRYLIKTRGQQVTLSCSPISGHRSVSWYQQTPGQGLQFLFEYFSETQRNKGNFPGRFSGRQFSNSRSEMNVSTLELGDSALYLCASSSLPNTGELFFGEGSRLTVL.

The chain employs TRBV28 and TRBJ1-4; 8 bases fit TRBD1. After removal of 4 bases from V and 7 bases from J, the junction contained 8 bases not matched to a gene. Germline V gene lookup returns CDR1 MDHEN and CDR2 SYDVKM. The CDR3 length is 15 residues. CDR3 amino acids: CASSSWTGRGEKLFF. For the CDR3, the DNA is TGTGCCAGCAGTTCCTGGACAGGGCGGGGTGAAAAACTGTTTTTT.

A few counts support this clone. The V and J genes are TRBV2 and TRBJ1-6; D remains ambiguous. This CDR3 region has 15 residues. V gave up 6 bases and J gave up 0 bases, with 9 bases separating them. Germline CDR1 is SNHLY and CDR2 is FYNNEI. The CDR3 region has the DNA TGTGCCAGCAGGAGGGAGAGCTCCTATAATTCACCCCTCCACTTT. The encoded protein is CASRRESSYNSPLHF. The whole variable domain, filled in from reference TRBV2 and TRBJ1-6, reads EPEVTQTPSHQVTQMGQEVILRCVPISNHLYFYWYRQILGQKVEFLVSFYNNEISEKSEIFDDQFSVERPDGSNFTLKIRSTKLEDSAMYFCASRRESSYNSPLHFGNGTRLTVT.

This chain joins TRBV3-1 (or the pseudogene TRBV3-2) and TRBJ2-7; 7 positions match TRBD2. This CDR3 has 16 amino acids. CDR1 is LGHDT, CDR2 YNNKEL, per germline (reference sequence). V was clipped by 0 bases and J by 0 bases; unmatched bases: 5. The CDR3 region is CASSQDWGGTSYEQYF. CDR3 DNA: TGTGCCAGCAGCCAAGATTGGGGGGGAACCTCCTACGAGCAGTACTTC.

This clone was seen a single time. The chain links TRBV2 to TRBJ2-3; maybe TRBD2 (6 bases). V was shortened by 5 bases and J by 0 bases, with 9 bases between the two germline ends. Per the germline V gene, CDR1 is SNHLY and CDR2 is FYNNEI. This CDR3 has 14 amino acids. The CDR3 protein is CASSSGLSTDTQYF. The CDR3 DNA reads as TGTGCCAGCAGTTCGGGACTCAGCACAGATACGCAGTATTTT. The whole variable domain, filled in from reference TRBV2 and TRBJ2-3, reads EPEVTQTPSHQVTQMGQEVILRCVPISNHLYFYWYRQILGQKVEFLVSFYNNEISEKSEIFDDQFSVERPDGSNFTLKIRSTKLEDSAMYFCASSSGLSTDTQYFGPGTRLTVL.

This chain uses TRBV12-5 with TRBJ2-7, with D possibly being TRBD2 (5 bases). Per the germline V gene, CDR1 is LGHNT and CDR2 is FRNRAP. Deletions cut 2 bases from V and 3 bases from J, with 11 bases between. This CDR3 contains 14 residues. CDR3 nucleotide sequence: TGTGCTAGTGGTTTGCCTAGCAGGCGCTACGAGCAGTACTTC. Translation gives CASGLPSRRYEQYF.

V gene TRBV4-3 combines with J gene TRBJ2-2; unclear D gene. V dropped 0 bases and J dropped 0 bases, with 11 bases sitting between them. Germline V gene sequence: CDR1 LGHNA, CDR2 YSLEER. CDR3 length equals 17 residues. The CDR3, as DNA: TGCGCCAGCAGCCAAGATCCTAGAACCACGAACACCGGGGAGCTGTTTTTT. It codes for CASSQDPRTTNTGELFF.

The chain links TRBV12-5 to TRBJ1-3; D is undetermined. In germline, CDR1 is LGHNT, CDR2 FRNRAP. The V gene lost 3 bases and the J gene lost 3 bases, with 3 bases spanning the gap. The CDR3 consists of 12 residues. Here the CDR3 DNA reads TGTGCTAGTGGTTTATATGGAAACACCATATATTTT. Encoded protein: CASGLYGNTIYF.